The rows below give T cell receptor beta chains drawn from one sample of a study of beta chain features in type 1 diabetes. Here immunoSEQ multiplex PCR was the method, and the copy in TCRdb shows in-frame clones only, minus some. The table lists about 240,000 clones, around a quarter of them singletons. Sequencing was carried out using central memory CD4+ T cells from blood. All receptors derive from a man aged 25-45 years in good health. CDR3s leave out the opening cysteine and the closing phenylalanine or tryptophan. The order of the fields is V gene, CDR3 protein.

TRBV18 ASSSVNTEAF
TRBV30 AWAYLGTEAF
TRBV21-1 ASPKVSGTDTQY
TRBV18 ASSPSQGRADTQY
TRBV9 ASSVTGQETQY
TRBV30 AWRQSTGVEQY
TRBV11-2 ASSGGQGITYEQY
TRBV5-1 ASSFETSESETQY
TRBV29-1 SVAGTSGRGFEQF
TRBV7-9 ASSLSGQGFPAY
TRBV4-2 ASSQEVLAGRTGELF
TRBV2 ASSDPGAWETQY
TRBV5-1 ASSLGDSSTDTQY
TRBV7-8 ASSLGQLDAGQF
TRBV19 ASSPIGGNLYEQY
TRBV4-2 ASSQSGGYEQY
TRBV6-6 ASRGQEPYGYT
TRBV15 ATSRVGREVKNIQY
TRBV5-4 ASSDPGTGWINEQF
TRBV5-1 ASRQGPSGANVLT
TRBV29-1 SGGREPGLDEQY
TRBV30 AWTGTSLNEQF
TRBV6-1 ASSPTRSTDTQY
TRBV9 ASSVGAGGYTGELF
TRBV27 ASSNPGRRETQY
TRBV6-5 ASRRQGANPDEQY
TRBV5-6 ASSLGYGGANQPQH
TRBV5-1 ASSLQGSGANVLT
TRBV6-1 ASSEQGTEAF
TRBV6-1 ASSDPGEQY
TRBV15 ATSRPGTGGTGELF
TRBV10-2 ASSRTYSSYEQY
TRBV30 AWKMGQRNTEAF
TRBV5-6 ASSLAATFGSPSYEQY
TRBV2 ASSTGQGTFTEAF
TRBV10-3 AITSARTDTQY
TRBV5-6 ASSKAGGDQPQH
TRBV5-1 ASSPGTGNFPDTQY
TRBV30 AWSGQGQQF
TRBV20-1 SANHRDEQY
TRBV30 AWSVKGETQY